Shown below are 9 T cell receptor beta chains from a single sample sequenced in a study of beta chain features in type 1 diabetes. Notes on the study in general: Shortening of TCRB CDR3s, moderate but significant, appeared in all four CD4+ subsets of Type 1 diabetes patients.

Sequenced material consisted of expressed TCRB transcripts (all of the isolated RNA was reverse transcribed). Method: immunoSEQ multiplex PCR; TCRdb's copy keeps in-frame clones and lacks some. This table has hundreds of thousands of clones, roughly an eighth appearing once. These TCRs are of unknown antigen specificity. What was sequenced was naive CD4+ T cells from blood. The receptors originated from a man aged 25 to 40 with type 1 diabetes.

In this sample, this clone turned up a few times. This chain links TRBV6-5 with TRBJ1-5; D uncertain. Germline-derived CDR1 and CDR2 are MNHEY and SVGAGI. The CDR3 runs to 13 residues. Trimming cost V 6 bases and J 2 bases, with 8 bases left between them. This chain's CDR3 is CASSRSGNQPQHF. The CDR3 nucleotides read TGTGCCAGCAGCCGATCGGGCAATCAGCCCCAGCATTTT.

This sequence joins TRBV28 and TRBJ1-3, with D hard to call. Germline values: CDR1 MDHEN, CDR2 SYDVKM. The CDR3 is 16 amino acids. Trimming removed 7 bases at V and 5 bases at J, with 21 bases between. In nucleotides, the CDR3 is TGTGCCAGCATCCCCTCGACTGCGTCCGGGAGAAACACCATATATTTT. Amino acid sequence: CASIPSTASGRNTIYF.

This clone was seen only a few times. For the CDR3, the DNA is TGTGCCAGCAGCCCCGGTCGTGGGGAGGAACAAGATACGCAGTATTTT. Translated, it gives CASSPGRGEEQDTQYF. J is TRBJ2-3 and V is TRBV7-9, with D perhaps TRBD2 (6 bases). Looked up from germline, CDR1 is SEHNR and CDR2 is FQNEAQ (reference sequence). CDR3 length equals 16 residues. V lost 5 bases and J lost 5, with 20 bases in between.

With respect to this clone: The junction shows a germline mismatch at one end, possibly a read error. The chain couples TRBV27 to TRBJ1-2, with D unclear. Germline V gene sequence: CDR1 MNHEY, CDR2 SMNVEV (reference sequence). There are 13 residues in the CDR3. This CDR3 is CASSSLDGPVAFF. CDR3 bases: TGTGCCAGCAGTTCCCTCGATGGGCCTGTCGCGTTCTTC.

The table lists this clone with a few counts. This chain uses TRBV4-2 with TRBJ1-5; 7 nucleotides match TRBD1. Germline trimming cut 2 bases from V and 7 bases from J; bases unmatched to any gene: 5. The germline gives CDR1 LGHNA, CDR2 YNFKEQ. The CDR3 runs to 14 residues. CDR3 loop: CASSQRKGQQPQHF. In nucleotides, the CDR3 is TGTGCCAGCAGCCAACGAAAGGGACAGCAGCCCCAGCATTTT.

V gene TRBV5-5 combines with J gene TRBJ1-2; 10 bases line up with TRBD1. Looked up from germline, CDR1 is SGHKS and CDR2 is YYEKEE (reference sequence). J gave up 11 bases and V 4 bases, and 8 bases lay outside the gene matches. The CDR3 runs 13 residues. CDR3 loop: CASSGQGVLRYTF. Written as DNA, the CDR3 is TGTGCCAGCAGCGGACAGGGGGTCCTGAGATACACCTTC.

A few counts support this clone. This sequence joins TRBV7-9 and TRBJ2-5; TRBD1 agrees at 9 bases. The V segment lost 1 base and the J segment 4 bases; nucleotides outside the gene matches: 1. Per germline, CDR1 SEHNR and CDR2 FQNEAQ (reference sequence). The CDR3 runs 14 residues. CDR3 sequence reads: CASSLGTGVETQYF. The CDR3 DNA reads TGTGCCAGCAGCTTAGGGACAGGGGTAGAGACCCAGTACTTC.

The chain is built from TRBV28 and TRBJ1-5, with TRBD1 identical over 9 bases. Trimming cost V 2 bases and J 5 bases; bases outside gene matches: 4. The V gene's germline CDR1 is MDHEN and CDR2 SYDVKM. The CDR3 consists of 15 residues. DNA for the CDR3: TGTGCCAGCAGTTTAGGGGACAGGGTCTATCAGCCCCAGCATTTT. Its protein product is CASSLGDRVYQPQHF.

This clone was observed a few times. V gene TRBV25-1 combines with J gene TRBJ1-2; weak D call: TRBD1 (6 bases). The V gene's germline CDR1 is MGHDK and CDR2 SYGVNS. This CDR3 is 14 amino acids long. V was cut by 1 base and J by 7 bases, with 13 bases left in between. Here the CDR3 DNA reads TGTGCCAGCAGTGAATGGAGACAGGACTCTGGCTACACCTTC. It specifies CASSEWRQDSGYTF.